This is a list of T cell receptor beta chains from one sample in a study of cytomegalovirus exposure and HLA in healthy donors. The repertoire was sequenced with immunoSEQ multiplex PCR; TCRdb's copy has only in-frame clones and lacks some. Among about 130,000 clones listed, more than 65% were seen once. The sequencing sample was made of PBMCs. These TCRs come from a male donor in good health and CMV-seropositive. The CDR3 runs from the conserved cysteine through the conserved F or W. D genes are given only for firm matches. Clone size is shown for a subset of rows, as once, few, many or a class of expanded clone.

TRBV5-5	.	13	TRBJ1-2	TRBD1	CASSRGQLYGYTF	TGTGCCAGCAGCCGGGGACAGTTATATGGCTACACCTTC
TRBV6-1	.	13	TRBJ2-7	.	CASDMGQSYEQYF	TGTGCCAGCGACATGGGACAATCGTACGAGCAGTACTTC
TRBV5-1	.	15	TRBJ2-2	TRBD2	CASSAGGLNTGELFF	TGCGCCAGCAGTGCGGGGGGACTCAACACCGGGGAGCTGTTTTTT
TRBV25-1	few	14	TRBJ2-5	TRBD1	CASSEPGGAETQYF	TGTGCCAGCAGTGAGCCAGGGGGCGCGGAGACCCAGTACTTC
TRBV2	few	15	TRBJ2-1	TRBD2	CASSQSGSSYNEQFF	TGTGCCAGCAGTCAGAGCGGGAGCTCCTACAATGAGCAGTTCTTC
TRBV27	once	16	TRBJ2-1	TRBD2	CASSATPRTSIHEQFF	TGTGCCAGCAGTGCTACCCCGAGGACTAGTATACATGAGCAGTTCTTC
TRBV7-2	.	17	TRBJ2-3	TRBD1	CASSLVQGGFGTDTQYF	TGTGCCAGCAGCTTAGTGCAAGGGGGCTTTGGCACAGATACGCAGTATTTT
TRBV5-1	.	12	TRBJ2-3	.	CASRTNTDTQYF	TGCGCCAGCAGGACTAACACAGATACGCAGTATTTT
TRBV10-3	.	14	TRBJ1-3	.	CAIIADNSGNTIYF	TGTGCCATCATTGCGGATAACTCTGGAAACACCATATATTTT
TRBV6-1	.	17	TRBJ2-6	TRBD1	CASSARQGTSGANVLTF	TGTGCCAGCAGTGCCCGACAGGGGACCTCTGGGGCCAACGTCCTGACTTTC
TRBV27	.	13	TRBJ1-1	TRBD1	CATRTGRDTEAFF	TGTGCCACAAGGACAGGGAGGGACACTGAAGCTTTCTTT
TRBV5-4	.	14	TRBJ2-3	TRBD1	CASSTQGATDTQYF	TGTGCCAGCAGCACACAGGGGGCTACAGATACGCAGTATTTT
TRBV2	few	13	TRBJ2-7	.	CASTAADTYEQYF	TGTGCCAGCACGGCGGCAGATACCTACGAGCAGTACTTC
TRBV7-9	.	16	TRBJ2-3	.	CASSHLGGVIPDTQYF	TGTGCCAGCAGCCACTTGGGGGGAGTGATCCCAGATACGCAGTATTTT
TRBV6-1	once	15	TRBJ1-5	TRBD1	CASSAGGAGNQPQHF	TGTGCCAGCAGTGCAGGGGGCGCCGGCAATCAGCCCCAGCATTTT
TRBV4-2	.	15	TRBJ2-3	.	CASSQTRITTDTQYF	TGTGCCAGCAGCCAAACGCGCATCACCACAGATACGCAGTATTTT
TRBV15	.	14	TRBJ1-1	.	CATSRQGIGTEAFF	TGTGCCACCAGCAGACAGGGGATAGGCACTGAAGCTTTCTTT
TRBV5-4	.	13	TRBJ2-7	.	CASSKQGPYEQYF	TGTGCCAGCAGCAAACAGGGACCCTACGAGCAGTACTTC
TRBV6-4	.	12	TRBJ2-1	TRBD2	CASSDVRGRKFF	TGTGCCAGCAGTGACGTGCGGGGGAGAAAGTTCTTC
TRBV2	once	13	TRBJ2-7	.	CASSAYSSYEQYF	TGTGCCAGCAGCGCCTACAGCTCCTACGAGCAGTACTTC
TRBV20-1	once	11	TRBJ2-3	.	CSAPPGDTQYF	TGCAGTGCTCCCCCCGGAGATACGCAGTATTTT
TRBV19	.	17	TRBJ1-4	TRBD1	CASSMDRIGATNEKLFF	TGTGCCAGTAGTATGGACAGGATTGGGGCAACTAATGAAAAACTGTTTTTT
TRBV5-4	.	13	TRBJ1-1	.	CASKPIGGTEAFF	TGTGCCAGCAAACCGATAGGAGGGACTGAAGCTTTCTTT
TRBV6-5	.	16	TRBJ2-1	TRBD2	CASSCSGTSADNEQFF	TGTGCCAGCAGTTGCTCCGGGACTAGCGCTGACAATGAGCAGTTCTTC
TRBV28	.	17	TRBJ2-3	.	CASSLAYSGLGTDTQYF	TGTGCCAGCAGTCTAGCCTACTCGGGACTGGGGACAGATACGCAGTATTTT
TRBV6-5	few	14	TRBJ1-5	.	CASRPARGNQPQHF	TGTGCCAGCAGGCCCGCCAGGGGCAATCAGCCCCAGCATTTT
TRBV6-5	.	15	TRBJ2-7	TRBD1	CASSPRGGASYEQYF	TGTGCCAGCAGCCCGAGAGGGGGCGCCTCCTACGAGCAGTACTTC
TRBV7-2	.	15	TRBJ2-1	.	CASSPTGTYYNEQFF	TGTGCCAGCAGCCCAACCGGGACATACTACAATGAGCAGTTCTTC
TRBV18	.	15	TRBJ1-1	TRBD1	CASSPGTGFNTEAFF	TGTGCCAGCTCACCTGGGACAGGGTTTAACACTGAAGCTTTCTTT
TRBV7-2	.	16	TRBJ2-1	TRBD2	CASSLRTSGRLNEQFF	TGTGCCAGCAGCTTAAGGACTAGCGGGAGGTTGAATGAGCAGTTCTTC
TRBV28	.	14	TRBJ2-3	.	CASNSPQGPDTQYF	TGTGCCAGCAACTCGCCCCAGGGTCCAGATACGCAGTATTTT
TRBV19	.	12	TRBJ1-6	.	CASSIGNSPLHF	TGTGCCAGTAGTATCGGGAATTCACCCCTCCACTTT
TRBV7-9	few	15	TRBJ2-7	.	CASRYNRELDYEQYF	TGTGCCAGCAGGTATAACAGGGAATTAGACTACGAGCAGTACTTC
TRBV28	.	13	TRBJ1-2	.	CASSFGADGGYTF	TGTGCCAGCAGTTTTGGGGCAGACGGAGGCTACACCTTC
TRBV11-2	few	16	TRBJ1-3	.	CASSLPAGARGNTIYF	TGTGCCAGCAGCCTACCGGCGGGGGCCCGTGGAAACACCATATATTTT
TRBV29-1	.	15	TRBJ2-2	.	CSAEGQTTNTGELFF	TGCAGCGCCGAGGGTCAAACCACGAACACCGGGGAGCTGTTTTTT
TRBV28	few	12	TRBJ1-2	.	CASSLGGYGYTF	TGTGCCAGCAGTTTGGGAGGGTATGGCTACACCTTC
TRBV6-5	.	15	TRBJ2-4	TRBD2	CASSRLAGDGNSQYF	TGTGCCAGCAGCCGACTAGCGGGAGATGGTAACAGTCAGTACTTC
TRBV9	.	16	TRBJ2-1	TRBD2	CASSSQTVAGDREQFF	TGTGCCAGCAGCTCCCAAACGGTAGCGGGAGATCGGGAGCAGTTCTTC
TRBV7-9	.	13	TRBJ1-1	.	CSSSTTVNTEAFF	TGTTCCAGCAGCACAACAGTGAACACTGAAGCTTTCTTT
TRBV5-4	.	15	TRBJ2-5	TRBD2	CASSAAGIAPETQYF	TGTGCCAGCAGCGCAGCGGGAATCGCTCCAGAGACCCAGTACTTC
TRBV27	.	12	TRBJ1-6	.	CASRSQGSPLHF	TGTGCCAGCAGGAGTCAGGGTTCACCCCTCCACTTT
TRBV28	.	15	TRBJ1-2	TRBD1	CASSLPGQGNYGYTF	TGTGCCAGCAGTTTACCGGGACAGGGAAACTATGGCTACACCTTC
TRBV10-3	.	13	TRBJ1-4	TRBD1	CAISSDRNEKLFF	TGTGCCATCAGTTCGGACAGGAATGAAAAACTGTTTTTT
TRBV6-1	few	14	TRBJ2-2	.	CASRDNRFTGELFF	TGTGCCAGCAGGGACAACAGGTTCACCGGGGAGCTGTTTTTT
TRBV6-5	.	15	TRBJ2-1	TRBD1	CASRPGQGKFNEQFF	TGTGCCAGCAGACCCGGACAGGGAAAATTTAATGAGCAGTTCTTC
TRBV30	.	19	TRBJ1-1	.	CAWSSGGALQPETNTEAFF	TGTGCCTGGAGTTCGGGGGGGGCTCTACAACCGGAAACGAACACTGAAGCTTTCTTT
TRBV6-1	.	15	TRBJ1-5	.	CASSEAEGDGQPQHF	TGTGCCAGCAGTGAAGCGGAAGGGGATGGTCAGCCCCAGCATTTT
TRBV5-4	.	16	TRBJ2-1	TRBD1	CASSFLTGTLYNEQFF	TGTGCCAGCAGCTTCTTGACAGGGACCCTCTACAATGAGCAGTTCTTC
TRBV2	.	16	TRBJ2-1	TRBD1	CASSAKGQGAYNEQFF	TGTGCCAGCAGTGCGAAGGGACAGGGGGCGTACAATGAGCAGTTCTTC
TRBV5-6	.	17	TRBJ1-2	TRBD1	CASSLGAGTGRNYGYTF	TGTGCCAGCAGCTTGGGGGCCGGGACAGGGAGGAACTATGGCTACACCTTC
TRBV2	.	15	TRBJ2-1	TRBD2	CASSVGGRPRNEQFF	TGTGCCAGCAGTGTTGGCGGGAGGCCGAGGAATGAGCAGTTCTTC
TRBV19	.	13	TRBJ1-1	TRBD1	CASSLTGDTEAFF	TGTGCCAGTAGCCTGACAGGGGACACTGAAGCTTTCTTT
TRBV19	once	14	TRBJ1-2	.	CASSPRWEDYGYTF	TGTGCCAGTAGTCCCAGGTGGGAGGACTATGGCTACACCTTC
TRBV6-1	.	15	TRBJ2-5	TRBD2	CASSEPSGRQETQYF	TGTGCCAGCAGTGAGCCTAGCGGCCGCCAAGAGACCCAGTACTTC